This TCR beta chain was sequenced during a study of blood T cells in healthy people across ages. Through a sample-barcoded 5' primer and a J-beta primer mix, a second PCR was run for roughly 6 to 11 cycles. TCRdb ran MiXCR on the 5' RACE reads and lists one entry per CDR3 protein. The data hold around 1,000,000 distinct CDR3 sequences, with roughly a quarter observed a single time. V was cut by 3 bases and J by 3 bases, with 12 bases left in between. The CDR3 runs to 15 residues. This clonotype is a singleton in its sample. The same sample was also studied in work on T cells of mothers and their children.

The J gene is TRBJ2-1, the V gene TRBV12-3 or TRBV12-4; possible D gene TRBD2, 5 bases. This TCR was recovered from a girl aged 2 to 10 in good health. Sequencing was done on a sample of blood. The CDR3, as DNA: TGTGCCAGCAGTTTGGGTCCGGGAAGCTACAATGAGCAGTTCTTC. It codes for CASSLGPGSYNEQFF.